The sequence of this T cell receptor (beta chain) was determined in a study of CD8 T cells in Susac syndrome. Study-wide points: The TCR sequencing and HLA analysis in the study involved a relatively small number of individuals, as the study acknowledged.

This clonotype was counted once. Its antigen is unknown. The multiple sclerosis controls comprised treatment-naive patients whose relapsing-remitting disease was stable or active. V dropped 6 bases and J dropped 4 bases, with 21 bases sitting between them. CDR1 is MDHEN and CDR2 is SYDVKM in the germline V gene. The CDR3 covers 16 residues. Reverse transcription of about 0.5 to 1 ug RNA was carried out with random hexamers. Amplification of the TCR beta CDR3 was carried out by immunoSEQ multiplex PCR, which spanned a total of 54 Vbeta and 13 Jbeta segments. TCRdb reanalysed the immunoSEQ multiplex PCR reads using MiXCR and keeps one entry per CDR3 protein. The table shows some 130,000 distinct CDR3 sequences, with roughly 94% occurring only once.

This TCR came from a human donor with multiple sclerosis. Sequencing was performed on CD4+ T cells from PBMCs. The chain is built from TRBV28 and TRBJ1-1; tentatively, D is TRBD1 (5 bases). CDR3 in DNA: TGTGCCAGCAGCCCCGGGGGAGCTGGGGGGGGCACTGAAGCTTTCTTT. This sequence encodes CASSPGGAGGGTEAFF.